This is a list of T cell receptor beta chains from one sample in a study of OX40 agonist ivuxolimab in advanced cancers. The protocol was immunoSEQ multiplex PCR, while the TCRdb copy is restricted to in-frame clones and leaves out a portion. The sample shows some 30,000 clones, roughly four fifths of them seen only once. The source material was CD4+ or CD8+ T cells sorted from blood, sampled in a trial of the OX40 agonist ivuxolimab. Receptors were obtained from an adult with an advanced solid tumor such as melanoma, head and neck, liver or kidney cancer. Each CDR3 is given without its conserved first and last residue.

V gene: TRBV6-1; J gene: TRBJ2-5; CDR3 protein: ASSATYRGPETQY
V gene: TRBV2; J gene: TRBJ1-1; CDR3 protein: ASSLDFEAF
V gene: TRBV19; J gene: TRBJ2-7; CDR3 protein: ASSMRGAYEQY
V gene: TRBV30; J gene: TRBJ1-2; CDR3 protein: AWSAGQIFYGYT
V gene: TRBV6-5; J gene: TRBJ1-1; CDR3 protein: ASRRQGSSEAF
V gene: TRBV19; J gene: TRBJ2-1; CDR3 protein: ASRVARQGALNEQF
V gene: TRBV12-5; J gene: TRBJ1-3; CDR3 protein: ASGTGNAGNTIY
V gene: TRBV9; J gene: TRBJ1-6; CDR3 protein: ASSVGTQRTGDSPLH
V gene: TRBV4-2; J gene: TRBJ2-3; CDR3 protein: ASSQDAAGGLRTDTQY
V gene: TRBV7-6; J gene: TRBJ1-2; CDR3 protein: ASSLVVGPYGYT
V gene: TRBV18; J gene: TRBJ2-7; CDR3 protein: ASSPGLSSYEQY
V gene: TRBV30; J gene: TRBJ1-5; CDR3 protein: AWSVPGALGQPQH
V gene: TRBV6-5; J gene: TRBJ2-2; CDR3 protein: ASWDRVTTGELF
V gene: TRBV28; J gene: TRBJ2-1; CDR3 protein: AILGGVYNEQF
V gene: TRBV15; J gene: TRBJ2-1; CDR3 protein: ATSREDRDRGSDEQF
V gene: TRBV7-9; J gene: TRBJ2-1; CDR3 protein: ASSPRGRPDNEQF
V gene: TRBV25-1; J gene: TRBJ1-5; CDR3 protein: ASRRGDGQPQH
V gene: TRBV6-5; J gene: TRBJ1-1; CDR3 protein: ASSYSNRGNTEAF
V gene: TRBV28; J gene: TRBJ1-5; CDR3 protein: ASSLGSQGRVNQPQH
V gene: TRBV5-1; J gene: TRBJ1-1; CDR3 protein: ASSLAGPRNTEAF
V gene: TRBV7-3; J gene: TRBJ2-3; CDR3 protein: ASSLKFGLAGNPDTQY
V gene: TRBV6-5; J gene: TRBJ1-2; CDR3 protein: ASSPLNRVDGYT
V gene: TRBV7-2; J gene: TRBJ1-3; CDR3 protein: ASSSSSGNTIY
V gene: TRBV2; J gene: TRBJ1-5; CDR3 protein: ASSRLNSNQPQH
V gene: TRBV6-6; J gene: TRBJ1-3; CDR3 protein: ASRNRGSGNTIY
V gene: TRBV9; J gene: TRBJ2-1; CDR3 protein: ASSVSTSGTHNEQF
V gene: TRBV7-2; J gene: TRBJ1-4; CDR3 protein: ASSGVNREKLF
V gene: TRBV6-1; J gene: TRBJ2-3; CDR3 protein: ASSVRIADTQY